This TCR beta chain was identified in a study of beta chain features in type 1 diabetes. On this clone: Other DNA sequences within the sample encode an identical CDR3.

Since all of the isolated RNA was reverse transcribed, expressed TCRB transcripts were what got sequenced. Repertoires were generated with immunoSEQ multiplex PCR, while TCRdb's copy carries only in-frame clones and drops some. The sample records around 500,000 clones, about 10% being singletons. This CDR3 spans 12 amino acids. V lost 0 bases to trimming and J lost 7 bases, with 7 bases between them. Germline V gene data show CDR1 as ENHRY and CDR2 as SYGVKD. Sequenced sample: naive CD4+ T cells from blood. This receptor was taken from a woman between 18 and 29 years old in good health. The genes are TRBV10-3 and TRBJ2-7, with D possibly being TRBD2 (6 bases). CDR3 region: CAISESGLEQYV. CDR3 nucleotide sequence: TGTGCCATCAGTGAGTCGGGACTTGAGCAGTACGTC.